The TCR beta chain under discussion was sequenced for a study of cytomegalovirus exposure and HLA in healthy donors. CDR3 size: 14 residues. From germline, CDR1 is ENHRY and CDR2 SYGVKD. The germline V and J ends were trimmed by 11 bases and 4 bases, with 18 bases remaining between them. PCR primers comprised 60 Vbeta and 13 Jbeta primers. Authors' data handling: An analysis performed later counted roughly 80 million unique TCR beta chains (roughly 11 million of them shared). Using immunoSEQ multiplex PCR, the repertoire was profiled, and TCRdb retains in-frame clones only, with some absent. V, J and clone size were drawn from that table, and D and trimming were deduced from the DNA. The table shows roughly 180,000 clones, with 78% occurring only once. Study outcomes and limitations: Reported findings show TCR beta sequences accurately forecast HLA-A and HLA-B alleles in most subjects.

As for this clone: Its target is not known.

The V and J genes are TRBV10-3 and TRBJ2-1; possibly TRBD2 for D (6 bases). Input material: PBMCs. This sequence was found in a female donor in good health and CMV-seronegative. Here the CDR3 reads CALPMEAGYNEQFF. The DNA of the CDR3 is TGTGCCCTCCCGATGGAGGCGGGATACAATGAGCAGTTCTTC.